This T cell receptor (beta chain) emerged from a study of cytomegalovirus exposure and HLA in healthy donors. Study as a whole: Researchers previously reported finding 100 million or so unique TCR beta sequences from approximately 190 million T cells.

In the case of this clone: Its antigen is not identified. The junction does not match germline at one end; this may be a read error.

Germline values: CDR1 MNHEY, CDR2 SVGAGI. The CDR3 sequence is 14 residues long. A multiplex PCR was run with 60 Vbeta primers and 13 Jbeta primers. Generated by immunoSEQ multiplex PCR, the TCRdb table keeps only in-frame clones and is missing some. The repertoire holds 150,000 or so clones, with roughly 74% as singletons. Study-level results: Association of 16,951 TCR beta sequences with HLA alleles was found at 0.05 false discovery rate in a later analysis.

The rearrangement uses TRBV6-5 and TRBJ2-4; maybe TRBD1 (6 bases). Material: PBMCs. This receptor was taken from a man aged 18 to 29 in good health and CMV-seronegative. The CDR3 spells CASGQSLAKNSQYF. CDR3 DNA: TGTGCCAGCGGACAGAGTTTAGCCAAAAACAGTCAGTACTTC.